This passage covers 7 T cell receptor beta chains from one sample sequenced in a study of a mutant IDH1 vaccine in newly diagnosed glioma (dated by TCRdb to about 2021). No antigen is known for these receptors. The library was made by the immunoSEQ multiplex PCR assay. As stored in TCRdb, this immuneACCESS dataset retains in-frame rearrangements with V and J assigned. A fraction of the clones does not appear; measured against another copy, unresolved V genes explain less than half of the discrepancy, and the remainder lacks a known reason. This sample has more than 40,000 clones in its table, and roughly 78% of those were observed once. The ten most abundant clones make up 1.8% of the sample. The sample's time point label is to be understood as: week 5, during vaccination. A 20-mer mutant IDH1 peptide at 300 micrograms in Montanide made up each vaccine dose, which was injected subcutaneously together with topical imiquimod.

The sample here was PBMCs, taken from a glioma patient whose treatment included an IDH1 peptide vaccine. These receptors were obtained from a woman aged 40 to 49 with glioma.

This chain connects TRBV5-6 to TRBJ1-1, with D possibly TRBD1 on 6 matching bases. This CDR3 region has 12 residues. The V end lost 0 bases, the J end lost 10 bases, and 10 bases lay between the germline ends. Germline CDR1 is SGHDT and CDR2 is YYEEEE. The CDR3 protein is CASSLVRGPAFF. CDR3 in DNA: TGTGCCAGCAGCTTGGTACGGGGGCCAGCTTTCTTT.

This clone appeared a single time. The rearrangement links TRBV7-2 to TRBJ2-1; 9 nucleotides line up with TRBD2. In germline, CDR1 is SGHTA, CDR2 FQGNSA. The length of the CDR3 is 15 residues. Losses at the gene ends were 4 bases for V and 1 base for J; bases not matched to a gene: 2. Here the CDR3 reads CASSYSGGSYNEQFF. CDR3 bases: TGTGCCAGCAGCTATAGCGGGGGTTCCTACAATGAGCAGTTCTTC. The full variable domain, rest sourced from reference TRBV7-2 and TRBJ2-1, is GAGVSQSPSNKVTEKGKDVELRCDPISGHTALYWYRQSLGQGLEFLIYFQGNSAPDKSGLPSDRFSAERTGGSVSTLTIQRTQQEDSAVYLCASSYSGGSYNEQFFGPGTRLTVL.

The V and J genes are TRBV6-5 and TRBJ2-5, with 13 bases matching TRBD2. CDR1 is MNHEY and CDR2 is SVGAGI in the germline V gene. J gave up 4 bases and V 4 bases, and 6 bases lay outside the gene matches. The CDR3 spans 16 residues. DNA for the CDR3: TGTGCCAGCAGTTCCGGACTAGCGGGGGCCGGAGAGACCCAGTACTTC. Its protein product is CASSSGLAGAGETQYF.

This clone was seen a handful of times. DNA for the CDR3: TGTGCCAGCAGGCGTGGAGGGAAGGGAACTGAAGCTTTCTTT. It codes for CASRRGGKGTEAFF. The V call is TRBV28, the J call TRBJ1-1; no reliable D call. In germline, CDR1 is MDHEN, CDR2 SYDVKM. With 6 bases removed from V and 5 bases from J, the gap between germline ends came to 16 bases. This CDR3 is 14 amino acids long.

The chain carries TRBV7-2 and TRBJ2-5; D unclear. There are 13 residues in the CDR3. Germline-derived CDR1 and CDR2 are SGHTA and FQGNSA. V was cut by 0 bases and J by 1 base, with 3 bases left in between. CDR3 sequence reads: CASSLALQETQYF. CDR3 bases: TGTGCCAGCAGCTTAGCTCTCCAAGAGACCCAGTACTTC.

The CDR3 nucleotides read TGCGCCAGCAGCTTGCAGGGTCTGGATGAAAAACTGTTTTTT. Amino acid sequence: CASSLQGLDEKLFF. The V gene is TRBV5-1, the J gene TRBJ1-4; perhaps TRBD1 as D (5 bases). Germline values: CDR1 SGHRS, CDR2 YFSETQ. The CDR3 loop spans 14 amino acids. V gave up 1 base and J gave up 6 bases, with 10 bases separating them.

This clone has just a few counts. The genes are TRBV6-1 and TRBJ1-6; D is unclear. The germline V gene has CDR1 MNHNS and CDR2 SASEGT. The CDR3 covers 13 residues. Trimming took 3 bases from V and 7 from J, leaving 7 bases between them. As DNA, the CDR3 is TGTGCCAGCAGTGACAGAAAAAATTCACCCCTCCACTTT. Translated, it gives CASSDRKNSPLHF.